This T cell receptor (beta chain) was sequenced for a study of kidney transplant recipient with SARS-CoV-2 infection. In its sample, this clonotype was seen many times. The CDR3 contains 17 residues. Looked up from germline, CDR1 is SGHAT and CDR2 is FQNNGV. V lost 5 bases and J lost 4, with 23 bases in between. MiXCR, applied by TCRdb to the reads, yields one record per CDR3 protein. The data contain 200,000 to 300,000 distinct CDR3 sequences, more than 25% of them seen just once; the ten biggest clones take up about 7%. The sequence derives from a male patient aged 30 to 39 who had COVID-19 and was a kidney transplant recipient. The graft donor may have given rise to some T cells. The genes are TRBV11-2 and TRBJ1-2; no definite D call. Sequencing was performed on a blood sample, taken at baseline and between days 110 and 120 from a kidney transplant recipient. CDR3: CASSSQPTSRKTYGYTF. The CDR3 nucleotides are TGTGCCAGCAGCAGTCAACCAACAAGCAGAAAGACCTATGGCTACACCTTC. Combining the CDR3 with reference TRBV11-2 and TRBJ1-2 gives the whole variable domain EAGVAQSPRYKIIEKRQSVAFWCNPISGHATLYWYQQILGQGPKLLIQFQNNGVVDDSQLPKDRFSAERLKGVDSTLKIQPAKLEDSAVYLCASSSQPTSRKTYGYTFGSGTRLTVV.